This entry is about one T cell receptor beta chain. Its antigen is not yet known. Base qualities are missing; no much larger clone stands one base away. These data belong to a study of preoperative IRX-2 immunotherapy in early breast cancer (dated by TCRdb to the late 2010s). The CDR1 and CDR2 encoded by the germline V gene are MNHGY and SAAAGT. Trimming leaves V shorter by 2 bases and J shorter by 9 bases, with the junction holding 10 bases beyond the gene matches. CDR3 length: 16 amino acids, cysteine to phenylalanine. Only CDR3 DNA is held: 48 bases, read in frame from base 1. Library preparation employed the immunoSEQ multiplex PCR assay. TCRdb carries this immuneACCESS record with in-frame sequences only. Its versions omit some clonotypes, under half of them owing to an unresolved V gene in the studies checked, with the rest unexplained. The sample table records approximately 5,500 clones; 55% to 80% of these occur just once. In total, the top ten clones hold roughly 9.6% of the sample.

What the treatment or condition label conveys for this sample: preoperative locoregional IRX-2 cytokine immunotherapy. The samples were obtained from a phase Ib study that tested preoperative, locoregional IRX-2 cytokine immunotherapy designed to prime immune responses. Donors were patients with early-stage breast cancer who received IRX-2 before surgery. The sample here was tumor tissue, taken before IRX-2 immunotherapy. The chain employs TRBV6-8 and TRBJ1-4, and 9 junction bases match TRBD1. This sequence originates from a human donor with breast cancer. The CDR3 here reads CASSYPLGQGIQKLFF. The nucleotides read TGTGCCAGCAGTTACCCACTGGGACAGGGAATCCAAAAACTGTTTTTT.